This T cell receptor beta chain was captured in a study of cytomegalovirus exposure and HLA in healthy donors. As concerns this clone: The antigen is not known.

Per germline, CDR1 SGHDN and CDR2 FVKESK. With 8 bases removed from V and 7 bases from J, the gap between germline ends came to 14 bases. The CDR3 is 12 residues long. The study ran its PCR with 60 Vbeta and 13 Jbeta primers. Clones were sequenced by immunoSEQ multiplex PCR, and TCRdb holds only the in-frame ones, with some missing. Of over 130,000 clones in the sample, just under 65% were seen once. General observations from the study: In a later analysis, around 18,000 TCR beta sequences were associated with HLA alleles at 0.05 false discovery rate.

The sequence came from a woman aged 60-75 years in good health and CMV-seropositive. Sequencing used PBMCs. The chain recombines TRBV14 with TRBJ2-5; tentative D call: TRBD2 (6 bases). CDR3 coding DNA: TGTGCCAGCTCGTGGGCCGGGGGGACCCAGTACTTC. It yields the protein CASSWAGGTQYF.